Shown below are 7 T cell receptor beta chains from a single sample sequenced in a study of blood T cell repertoires in COVID-19. Produced via immunoSEQ multiplex PCR; TCRdb's table is partial and in-frame only. The table includes 190,000 or so clones, approximately 84% detected once. Sequencing was done on a sample of peripheral blood. These receptor sequences come from a human donor with acute or convalescent COVID-19. The donor label of this sample is uncertain.

The CDR3 nucleotides are TGCAGCGTTGATCAGGGTGGCGATACTGAAGCTTTCTTT. This translates into CSVDQGGDTEAFF. This chain joins TRBV29-1 and TRBJ1-1; maybe TRBD1 (5 bases). Germline V gene sequence: CDR1 SQVTM, CDR2 ANQGSEA. With 3 bases removed from V and 5 bases from J, the gap between germline ends came to 13 bases. This CDR3 spans 13 amino acids. Together with reference TRBV29-1 and TRBJ1-1, the CDR3 gives the full variable domain: SAVISQKPSRDICQRGTSLTIQCQVDSQVTMMFWYRQQPGQSLTLIATANQGSEATYESGFVIDKFPISRPNLTFSTLTVSNMSPEDSSIYLCSVDQGGDTEAFFGQGTRLTVV.

This clone was picked up one time. The rearrangement links TRBV5-6 to TRBJ2-5; TRBD2 matches at 9 bases. Germline V CDR1 and CDR2: SGHDT, YYEEEE. V trimming: 5 bases; J trimming: 2 bases; junction bases outside the gene matches: 13. The CDR3 sequence is 17 residues long. This CDR3 is CASSPKGLAGRQETQYF. The DNA of the CDR3 is TGTGCCAGCAGTCCTAAGGGGCTAGCGGGACGGCAAGAGACCCAGTACTTC.

This clone was counted between two and nine times. The genes are TRBV24-1 and TRBJ2-5, with 10 bases that match TRBD2. The V gene end was trimmed by 5 bases and the J gene end by 4 bases; junction bases not matched to a gene: 15. Germline V gives CDR1 KGHDR, CDR2 SFDVKD. The CDR3 sequence is 18 residues long. CDR3 sequence (DNA): TGTGCCACCAGTGGGTGGGGGACTAGCGCCAACCGAGCAGAGACCCAGTACTTC. Amino acid sequence: CATSGWGTSANRAETQYF.

This sequence joins TRBV6-5 and TRBJ2-1; possible D gene TRBD1, 7 bases. The length of the CDR3 is 14 residues. Per the germline V gene, CDR1 is MNHEY and CDR2 is SVGAGI. Trimming took 4 bases from V and 6 from J, leaving 13 bases between them. The CDR3 is CASSSGGQSNEQFF. CDR3 nucleotides: TGTGCCAGCAGTTCAGGGGGGCAGTCCAATGAGCAGTTCTTC.

V and J are TRBV30 and TRBJ1-2; tentative D call: TRBD1 (6 bases). The V end was cut by 5 bases, the J end by 8 bases, with 15 bases between. The CDR3 spans 12 residues. CDR1 GTSNPN and CDR2 SVGIG come from the germline V gene (reference sequence). CDR3 region: CAWGAGARGYTF. The CDR3 DNA reads TGTGCCTGGGGGGCGGGGGCGAGGGGCTACACCTTC.

This chain links TRBV30 with TRBJ1-3; 8 nucleotides agree with TRBD1. V lost 2 bases, J lost 4 bases, and 7 bases stayed unmatched. Per germline, CDR1 GTSNPN and CDR2 SVGIG (reference sequence). CDR3 length: 15 amino acids. Here the CDR3 reads CAWSTTTGVGNTIYF. CDR3 in DNA: TGTGCCTGGAGTACGACGACAGGGGTGGGAAACACCATATATTTT.

This clone was observed once. The chain joins TRBV7-2 to TRBJ2-5, with TRBD2 matching 7 bases. There are 16 residues in the CDR3. Unmatched junction bases numbered 9, after V lost 1 base and J lost 4 bases. Germline CDR1 is SGHTA and CDR2 is FQGNSA. The CDR3 is CASSLVGAGRGETQYF. In DNA form, the CDR3 reads TGTGCCAGCAGCTTAGTCGGAGCAGGGAGGGGAGAGACCCAGTACTTC.